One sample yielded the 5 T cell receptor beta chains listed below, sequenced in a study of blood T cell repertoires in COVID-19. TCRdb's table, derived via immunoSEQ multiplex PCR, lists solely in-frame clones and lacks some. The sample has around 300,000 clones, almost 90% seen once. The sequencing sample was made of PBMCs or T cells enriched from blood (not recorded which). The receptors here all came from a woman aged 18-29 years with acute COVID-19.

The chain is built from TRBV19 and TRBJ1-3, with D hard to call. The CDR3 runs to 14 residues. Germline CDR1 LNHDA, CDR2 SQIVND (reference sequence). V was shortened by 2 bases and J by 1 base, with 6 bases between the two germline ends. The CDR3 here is CASSITASGNTIYF. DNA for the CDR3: TGTGCCAGTAGTATAACAGCTTCTGGAAACACCATATATTTT. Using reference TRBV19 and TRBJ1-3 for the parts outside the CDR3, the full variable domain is DGGITQSPKYLFRKEGQNVTLSCEQNLNHDAMYWYRQDPGQGLRLIYYSQIVNDFQKGDIAEGYSVSREKKESFPLTVTSAQKNPTAFYLCASSITASGNTIYFGEGSWLTVV.

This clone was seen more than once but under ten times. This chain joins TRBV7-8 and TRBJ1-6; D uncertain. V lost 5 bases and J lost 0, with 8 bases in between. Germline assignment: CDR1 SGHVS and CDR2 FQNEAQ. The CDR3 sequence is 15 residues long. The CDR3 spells CASSEGSSYNSPLHF. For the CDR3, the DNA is TGTGCCAGCAGCGAGGGTAGCTCCTATAATTCACCCCTCCACTTT.

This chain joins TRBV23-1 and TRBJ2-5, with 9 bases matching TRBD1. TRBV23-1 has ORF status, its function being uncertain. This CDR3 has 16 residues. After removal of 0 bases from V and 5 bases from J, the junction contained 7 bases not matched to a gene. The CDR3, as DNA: TGCGCCAGCAGTCAATCGTCCGGGACAGGGAAGGAGACCCAGTACTTC. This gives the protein CASSQSSGTGKETQYF.

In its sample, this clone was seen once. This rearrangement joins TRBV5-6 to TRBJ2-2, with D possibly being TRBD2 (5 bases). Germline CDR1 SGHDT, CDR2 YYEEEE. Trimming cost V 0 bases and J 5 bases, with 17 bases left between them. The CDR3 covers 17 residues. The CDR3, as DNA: TGTGCCAGCAGCTTGGCGTCGAGGCTAGCAGTAACCGGGGAGCTGTTTTTT. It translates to CASSLASRLAVTGELFF. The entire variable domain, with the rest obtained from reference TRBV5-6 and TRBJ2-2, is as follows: DAGVTQSPTHLIKTRGQQVTLRCSPKSGHDTVSWYQQALGQGPQFIFQYYEEEERQRGNFPDRFSGHQFPNYSSELNVNALLLGDSALYLCASSLASRLAVTGELFFGEGSRLTVL.

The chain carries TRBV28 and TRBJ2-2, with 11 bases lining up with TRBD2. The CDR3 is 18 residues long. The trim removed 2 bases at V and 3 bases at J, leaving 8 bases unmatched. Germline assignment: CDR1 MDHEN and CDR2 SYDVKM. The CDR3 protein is CASSLGKLAGGHTGELFF. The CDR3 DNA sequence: TGTGCCAGCAGTTTAGGGAAGCTAGCGGGAGGACACACCGGGGAGCTGTTTTTT.